Detailed here is one TCR beta chain. These data belong to a study of OX40 agonist ivuxolimab in advanced cancers. CDR1 is SGDLS and CDR2 is YYNGEE in the germline V gene. The CDR3 contains 16 residues. The V segment lost 0 bases and the J segment 8 bases; nucleotides outside the gene matches: 11. Using immunoSEQ multiplex PCR, the repertoire was profiled, and TCRdb retains in-frame clones only, with some absent. The table shows fewer than 80,000 clones, with about 85% occurring only once. The rearrangement uses TRBV9 and TRBJ2-5; 9 nucleotides line up with TRBD1. The material was CD4+ or CD8+ T cells sorted from blood, obtained in a trial of the OX40 agonist ivuxolimab. This sequence was found in an adult with an advanced solid tumor such as melanoma, head and neck, liver or kidney cancer. CDR3 nucleotide sequence: TGTGCCAGCAGCGTAGGAGGCTTTGGGACAGGGAATACCCAGTACTTC. This translates into CASSVGGFGTGNTQYF.